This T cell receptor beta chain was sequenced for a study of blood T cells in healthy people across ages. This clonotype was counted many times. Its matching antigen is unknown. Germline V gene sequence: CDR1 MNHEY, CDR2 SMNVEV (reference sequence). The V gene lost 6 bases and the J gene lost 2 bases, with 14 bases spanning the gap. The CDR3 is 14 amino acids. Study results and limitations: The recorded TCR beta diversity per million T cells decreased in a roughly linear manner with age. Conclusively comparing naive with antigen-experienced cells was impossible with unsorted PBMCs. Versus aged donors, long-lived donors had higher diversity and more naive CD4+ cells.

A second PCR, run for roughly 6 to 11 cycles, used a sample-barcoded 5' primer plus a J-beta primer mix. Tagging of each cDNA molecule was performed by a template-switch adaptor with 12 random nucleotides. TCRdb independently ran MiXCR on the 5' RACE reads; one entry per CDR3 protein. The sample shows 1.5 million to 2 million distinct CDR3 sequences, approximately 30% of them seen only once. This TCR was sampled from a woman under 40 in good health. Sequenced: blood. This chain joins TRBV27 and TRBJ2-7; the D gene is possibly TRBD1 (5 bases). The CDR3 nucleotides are TGTGCCAGCAGACAGGCCATTTTGACCTACGAGCAGTACTTC. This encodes CASRQAILTYEQYF.